The TCR beta chain described here comes from a study of blood T cell repertoires in COVID-19. This clone appeared a few times. The germline gives CDR1 SGHAT, CDR2 FQNNGV. Trimming removed 6 bases from V and 8 bases from J; junction bases left unmatched: 11. The CDR3 is made up of 15 amino acids. Only in-frame clones appear in the TCRdb table, and some are missing; sequencing was by immunoSEQ multiplex PCR. The data show some 210,000 clones, about four fifths seen once. The rearrangement uses TRBV11-2 and TRBJ2-3, with TRBD2 matching over 10 bases. This TCR was recovered from a man between 45 and 60 years old with active or convalescent COVID-19. Specimen: peripheral blood. CDR3: CASRPTAGGPGTQYF. CDR3 bases: TGTGCCAGCAGGCCGACAGCGGGGGGGCCGGGTACGCAGTATTTT. The entire variable domain, with the rest obtained from reference TRBV11-2 and TRBJ2-3, is as follows: EAGVAQSPRYKIIEKRQSVAFWCNPISGHATLYWYQQILGQGPKLLIQFQNNGVVDDSQLPKDRFSAERLKGVDSTLKIQPAKLEDSAVYLCASRPTAGGPGTQYFGPGTRLTVL.